This T cell receptor beta chain was recorded in a study of identical twins (TCRdb year 2016). Looking at the study overall: The study deep-sequenced TCR alpha and beta repertoires from monozygotic twins, unrelated adults of various ages and cord blood to test whether fetal clonotypes persist. To rule out contamination, replicate twin experiments were performed at different times with different library preparation protocols. Findings and caveats that apply to the study as a whole: Zero-insertion analyses could be partly confounded by invariant T cells such as MAIT and iNKT, although diverse VJ usage argued against such confounding for most clonotypes. Compared with coincidental sharing between unrelated individuals, an excess of low generation-probability sequences was observed among out-of-frame TCR alpha sequences shared between twins. Out-of-frame TCR alpha sharing in monozygotic twins was systematically underestimated by recombination models, whereas sharing between unrelated individuals was in agreement with the recombination models. Fewer insertions were carried by abundant cord blood beta clonotypes, a similar but weaker trend appeared in young adult naive repertoires, and no such trend appeared in memory repertoires. Conclusions relied on cross-sectional statistical analysis, since the same donors could not be followed over many years. A weaker excess of twin sharing was found in beta out-of-frame sequences because the signal-to-noise ratio was lowered by fewer shared sequences.

There are many counts of this clonotype. It has no known antigen specificity. It has no much larger one-base neighbor in the sample; base qualities were not kept. The germline V gene gives CDR1 as MGHDK and CDR2 as SYGVNS. V was cut back by 1 base and J by 5 bases, leaving a gap of 8 bases between them. The CDR3 has 14 amino acids, counting the end cysteine and phenylalanine. The only DNA kept is the CDR3, 42 bases in frame from the first base. All donors were healthy Caucasians. The twin cohort consisted of three pairs of female monozygotic twins, all aged 18 to 29 years. CD4+ and CD8+ T cell populations were isolated with positive isolation kits from Invitrogen. The library was produced with 5' RACE. The run used an Illumina HiSeq 2000. A universal primer binding site was introduced by template switching, and a unique molecular identifier was present in the final cDNA, enabling accurate counting of TCR cDNA molecules. Specific primers in the conserved constant-segment region were used to synthesize first-strand cDNA for TCR alpha and beta chains. To control for contamination, each cDNA library was double barcoded with a SMART-Mk sample barcode plus Illumina barcodes. Two successive PCR steps introduced TruSeq adapter sequences along with Illumina sample barcodes. The Illumina HiSeq platform was used with custom primers to sequence TCR alpha and beta cDNA libraries. For the original study's pipeline: MiGEC was used to process raw reads and extract unique molecular identifiers, and MiXCR was used to find CDR3 positions. Recombination models were inferred per individual with the repgenHMM and IGoR tools using an EM algorithm. Shared clonotype analysis was performed with the tcR package in R, normalizing sharing by the product of cloneset sizes. To study raw recombination without the effects of thymic and clonal selection, out-of-frame nonproductive sequences were analyzed. TCRdb cleaned the public reads at Q25 with fastp, built clones with MiXCR and kept in-frame beta chains. Each record represents a unique CDR3 protein, reported with the most common genes and DNA among its rows. What appears here as the V and J calls and clone size reflects TCRdb's work, not the paper's. A total of some 300,000 distinct CDR3 sequences appear in this sample, around 12% of them only once. The ten largest clonotypes hold roughly 7.8% of the sample.

Separately, the same data were catalogued under a study of yellow fever vaccine responses in identical twins. Per the second study: The authors reported that the T cell response to vaccination in identical twins appeared partly convergent and partly personalized. The study precisely tracked vaccine-responding T cell clones in identical twins.

Sequences were obtained from CD8+ T cells sorted from blood. The clonotype comes from a woman aged 18 to 35 in good health. The V and J genes are TRBV25-1 and TRBJ2-2; 5 matching bases give a weak D call of TRBD2. The sequenced DNA: TGTGCCAGCAGTGAATCCGGGATTACCGGGGAGCTGTTTTTT. This translates into CASSESGITGELFF.